Listed below are T cell receptor beta chains from one sample, sequenced in a study of T cell repertoires in cytomegalovirus infection. One entry per CDR3 protein results from TCRdb running MiXCR on the reads. The sample holds 80,000 to 130,000 distinct CDR3 sequences, around 22% seen once. The specimen sequenced was CD8+ T cells from PBMCs. All receptors derive from a human donor in good health (CMV status not recorded). Some clones in this sample may be carry-over from other donors' samples. Each CDR3 is given with its conserved first and last residue. Fields, in order: CDR3 protein, CDR3 DNA, V gene, J gene, D gene, clone size. The D gene is left open where the match is weak. Size is stated for part of the rows, as once, few or many counts, or as a class when the clone is expanded.

CDR3aa: CASSRQGETQYF
CDR3nt: TGTGCCAGCAGTCGACAGGGGGAGACCCAGTACTTC
v_gene: TRBV12-3/TRBV12-4
j_gene: TRBJ2-5
d_gene: TRBD1
abundance: .

CDR3aa: CASSQAGREAYNEQFF
CDR3nt: TGTGCCAGCAGCCAAGCTGGCAGGGAGGCCTACAATGAGCAGTTCTTC
v_gene: TRBV4-2
j_gene: TRBJ2-1
d_gene: .
abundance: many

CDR3aa: CASSSRGGDSQETQYF
CDR3nt: TGTGCCAGCAGTTCTAGGGGAGGGGACAGCCAAGAGACCCAGTACTTC
v_gene: TRBV28
j_gene: TRBJ2-5
d_gene: .
abundance: many

CDR3aa: CASSISGENEQYF
CDR3nt: TGTGCCAGTAGTATTTCAGGGGAAAACGAGCAGTACTTC
v_gene: TRBV19
j_gene: TRBJ2-7
d_gene: .
abundance: few

CDR3aa: CASSQEKAYEQYF
CDR3nt: TGCGCCAGCAGCCAAGAAAAAGCTTACGAGCAGTACTTC
v_gene: TRBV4-1
j_gene: TRBJ2-7
d_gene: .
abundance: many

CDR3aa: CASSPPRGASYGYTF
CDR3nt: TGTGCCAGCAGCCCCCCCCGGGGGGCTTCCTATGGCTACACCTTC
v_gene: TRBV9
j_gene: TRBJ1-2
d_gene: .
abundance: .

CDR3aa: CASSQDRDRGPYEQYF
CDR3nt: TGCGCCAGCAGCCAAGATCGAGACAGGGGCCCCTACGAGCAGTACTTC
v_gene: TRBV4-1
j_gene: TRBJ2-7
d_gene: TRBD1
abundance: .

CDR3aa: CASSPRRGDTQYF
CDR3nt: TGTGCCAGCAGCCCCCGAAGGGGTGATACGCAGTATTTT
v_gene: TRBV6-6
j_gene: TRBJ2-3
d_gene: .
abundance: .

CDR3aa: CASSWDRAREQYF
CDR3nt: TGTGCCAGCAGCTGGGACAGGGCGAGGGAGCAGTACTTC
v_gene: TRBV11-2
j_gene: TRBJ2-7
d_gene: TRBD1
abundance: few

CDR3aa: CASSLDGATYSYNEQFF
CDR3nt: TGTGCCAGCAGCTTAGATGGGGCTACCTACTCCTACAATGAGCAGTTCTTC
v_gene: TRBV7-2
j_gene: TRBJ2-1
d_gene: .
abundance: many

CDR3aa: CASSYYGTGGTDTQYF
CDR3nt: TGTGCCAGCAGTTACTACGGGACAGGGGGCACAGATACGCAGTATTTT
v_gene: TRBV6-5
j_gene: TRBJ2-3
d_gene: TRBD1
abundance: .

CDR3aa: CASRTESSYNEQFF
CDR3nt: TGTGCCAGCAGGACCGAGAGCTCCTACAATGAGCAGTTCTTC
v_gene: TRBV7-2
j_gene: TRBJ2-1
d_gene: .
abundance: .

CDR3aa: CASSYDREYEQYF
CDR3nt: TGTGCCAGCAGTTACGACAGAGAGTACGAGCAGTACTTC
v_gene: TRBV6-5
j_gene: TRBJ2-7
d_gene: .
abundance: few

CDR3aa: CSAYSRTYNEQFF
CDR3nt: TGCAGTGCTTACAGCCGGACGTACAATGAGCAGTTCTTC
v_gene: TRBV20-1
j_gene: TRBJ2-1
d_gene: .
abundance: few

CDR3aa: CASSEWTANYGYTF
CDR3nt: TGTGCCAGCAGTGAATGGACGGCTAACTATGGCTACACCTTC
v_gene: TRBV25-1
j_gene: TRBJ1-2
d_gene: .
abundance: .

CDR3aa: CASIGFGETQYF
CDR3nt: TGCGCCAGCATCGGGTTCGGAGAGACCCAGTACTTC
v_gene: TRBV5-1
j_gene: TRBJ2-5
d_gene: .
abundance: few

CDR3aa: CASSLDRGEAFF
CDR3nt: TGTGCCAGCAGCTTGGACAGGGGTGAAGCTTTCTTT
v_gene: TRBV7-9
j_gene: TRBJ1-1
d_gene: TRBD1
abundance: .

CDR3aa: CTSSLPGVAVETQYF
CDR3nt: TGTACCAGCAGCTTACCGGGAGTGGCCGTGGAGACCCAGTACTTC
v_gene: TRBV7-2
j_gene: TRBJ2-5
d_gene: .
abundance: .

CDR3aa: CASNNLGTSGRDEQFF
CDR3nt: TGTGCCAGCAACAACCTCGGGACTAGCGGGAGGGATGAGCAGTTCTTC
v_gene: TRBV6-2/TRBV6-3
j_gene: TRBJ2-1
d_gene: TRBD2
abundance: many

CDR3aa: CASTPAENVKTVNYGYTF
CDR3nt: TGTGCCAGTACCCCCGCCGAGAACGTTAAGACAGTTAACTATGGCTACACCTTC
v_gene: TRBV19
j_gene: TRBJ1-2
d_gene: .
abundance: few

CDR3aa: CASMGGYTEAFF
CDR3nt: TGTGCCAGCATGGGCGGTTACACTGAAGCTTTCTTT
v_gene: TRBV2
j_gene: TRBJ1-1
d_gene: .
abundance: few

CDR3aa: CASTSPGPRAEAFF
CDR3nt: TGCGCCAGCACCTCCCCCGGCCCCCGGGCTGAAGCTTTCTTT
v_gene: TRBV5-1
j_gene: TRBJ1-1
d_gene: .
abundance: few

CDR3aa: CASSWGMTVANYGYTF
CDR3nt: TGTGCCAGCAGTTGGGGGATGACAGTTGCCAACTATGGCTACACCTTC
v_gene: TRBV12-3/TRBV12-4
j_gene: TRBJ1-2
d_gene: .
abundance: many